One and the same sample provided the 12 T cell receptor beta chains below, sequenced in a study of cytomegalovirus exposure and HLA in healthy donors. The PCR employed 60 Vbeta primers together with 13 Jbeta primers. Sequencing was performed with immunoSEQ multiplex PCR; in TCRdb, only in-frame clones are kept and a portion is missing. The sample has approximately 140,000 clones, around three quarters seen once. The sequencing sample was made of PBMCs. The receptors were sampled from a man in his forties or fifties in good health and CMV-seropositive.

This chain joins TRBV18 and TRBJ2-5, with 8 bases that match TRBD2. Per the germline V gene, CDR1 is KGHSH and CDR2 is LQKENI. V gave up 4 bases and J gave up 6 bases; unmatched junction bases: 13. The CDR3 is 16 amino acids. The CDR3 DNA sequence: TGTGCCAGCTCACTGGGACTAGATTCGATGGGCAAGACCCAGTACTTC. It specifies CASSLGLDSMGKTQYF.

In this sample, this clone turned up a few times. DNA for the CDR3: TGTGCCAGCAGTAATTATGGGGCTAATGAGCAGTTCTTC. Translated, it gives CASSNYGANEQFF. The rearrangement links TRBV2 to TRBJ2-1; TRBD1 is a possible D gene (5 bases). CDR1 SNHLY and CDR2 FYNNEI come from the germline V gene. The CDR3 extends over 13 amino acids. V lost 5 bases, J lost 7 bases, and 12 bases lay in between. Based on the CDR3 plus reference TRBV2 and TRBJ2-1, the full variable domain is EPEVTQTPSHQVTQMGQEVILRCVPISNHLYFYWYRQILGQKVEFLVSFYNNEISEKSEIFDDQFSVERPDGSNFTLKIRSTKLEDSAMYFCASSNYGANEQFFGPGTRLTVL.

The chain is built from TRBV6-6 and TRBJ2-1, with TRBD2 identical over 8 bases. The CDR3 has 15 amino acids. Trimming cost V 5 bases and J 5 bases; bases outside gene matches: 8. Germline V gives CDR1 MNHNY, CDR2 SVGAGI (reference sequence). CDR3 DNA sequence: TGTGCCAGCAGTAACGCGGGAGGTATCAACAATGAGCAGTTCTTC. Encoded protein: CASSNAGGINNEQFF.

This clone was picked up a small number of times. This chain links TRBV13 with TRBJ2-4, with TRBD1 identical over 9 bases. The germline CDR1 and CDR2 sequences are PRHDT and FYEKMQ (reference sequence). The CDR3 extends over 16 amino acids. V shed 5 bases and J 0 bases; nucleotides not matched to a gene: 5. As DNA, the CDR3 is TGTGCCAGCAGCGGACAGGGGATACTAGCCAAAAACATTCAGTACTTC. Translated: CASSGQGILAKNIQYF. The full variable domain, with the rest looked up from reference TRBV13 and TRBJ2-4, is AAGVIQSPRHLIKEKRETATLKCYPIPRHDTVYWYQQGPGQDPQFLISFYEKMQSDKGSIPDRFSAQQFSDYHSELNMSSLELGDSALYFCASSGQGILAKNIQYFGAGTRLSVL.

The V gene is TRBV28, the J gene TRBJ2-7, with D possibly matching TRBD1 (5 bases). The germline CDR1 and CDR2 sequences are MDHEN and SYDVKM. V lost 2 bases to trimming and J lost 3 bases, with 11 bases between them. The CDR3 is 14 residues long. The CDR3 is CASSLRGGVYEQYF. Here the CDR3 DNA reads TGTGCCAGCAGTTTAAGGGGCGGTGTCTACGAGCAGTACTTC.

The rearrangement uses TRBV19 and TRBJ2-5; TRBD1 agrees at 7 bases. Germline loops: CDR1 LNHDA, CDR2 SQIVND (reference sequence). This CDR3 contains 15 residues. The V and J ends lost 6 bases and 1 base, in that order; junction bases with no gene match: 8. The CDR3: CASSPRDSSQETQYF. CDR3 nucleotides: TGTGCCAGTAGCCCCCGGGACAGCTCCCAAGAGACCCAGTACTTC.

The chain has TRBV7-2 and TRBJ2-3; 9 bases match TRBD2. Trimming cost V 1 base and J 2 bases; bases outside gene matches: 4. Germline V CDR1 and CDR2: SGHTA, FQGNSA. This CDR3 contains 16 residues. The CDR3 loop reads CASSLGAGGLTDTQYF. For the CDR3, the DNA is TGTGCCAGCAGCTTAGGGGCGGGAGGGCTCACAGATACGCAGTATTTT.

This chain joins TRBV28 and TRBJ1-5; D possibly corresponds to TRBD1 (5 bases). Germline assignment: CDR1 MDHEN and CDR2 SYDVKM. The CDR3 covers 15 residues. V was cut by 3 bases and J by 9 bases, with 18 bases left in between. The CDR3 loop reads CASSFGRQGGLPQHF. CDR3 coding DNA: TGTGCCAGCAGTTTTGGCAGGCAGGGAGGTCTGCCCCAGCATTTT.

The chain joins TRBV27 to TRBJ2-2; maybe TRBD1 (5 bases). The CDR3 is made up of 14 amino acids. V lost 5 bases, J lost 4 bases, and 11 bases lay in between. CDR1 MNHEY and CDR2 SMNVEV come from the germline V gene (reference sequence). The DNA for the CDR3 is TGTGCCAGCAGTCTTGGCAGGGTCACCGGGGAGCTGTTTTTT. Protein sequence: CASSLGRVTGELFF.

The chain uses TRBV5-1 and TRBJ2-5, with a possible D match to TRBD1 (6 bases). This CDR3 is built from 15 residues. The V and J ends lost 1 base and 5 bases respectively, with 15 bases between them. Germline V CDR1 and CDR2: SGHRS, YFSETQ. The chain's CDR3 is CASSLSTGTGETQYF. As DNA, the CDR3 is TGCGCCAGCAGCTTGTCGACAGGTACCGGGGAGACCCAGTACTTC.

This clone was seen more than once but under ten times. The chain links TRBV27 to TRBJ2-1, with D uncertain. V shed 7 bases and J shed 4 bases, with 8 bases lying between them. The CDR3 is 12 residues long. Looked up from germline, CDR1 is MNHEY and CDR2 is SMNVEV (reference sequence). The DNA of the CDR3 is TGTGCCAGCACCTCGGAGTACAATGAGCAGTTCTTC. The encoded protein is CASTSEYNEQFF.

The J gene is TRBJ2-1, the V gene TRBV27; 9 nucleotides agree with TRBD2. After removal of 5 bases from V and 8 bases from J, the junction contained 10 bases not matched to a gene. Germline loops: CDR1 MNHEY, CDR2 SMNVEV (reference sequence). This CDR3 spans 15 amino acids. CDR3 bases: TGTGCCAGCAGTGCGAATAGCGGGAGAACTGATGAGCAGTTCTTC. Translated, it gives CASSANSGRTDEQFF.